This entry concerns a single T cell receptor (beta chain). This clonotype is assessed as medium-sized (0.01 to 0.1%). Its antigen specificity is not known. One junction end does not reproduce the germline sequence, and a read error may be involved. The entry originates in a study of immune heterogeneity within non-small cell lung tumors listed by TCRdb under 2018. For context, the study as a whole: Histology comprised several squamous cell carcinomas, roughly ten non-squamous carcinomas and 1 tumor not otherwise specified. The study combined whole-exome sequencing, RNA-seq and TCR beta repertoire sequencing of multiple spatially distinct regions from each NSCLC tumor to examine intratumoral immune heterogeneity. TCR repertoires were analyzed from 57 tumor loci of some 15 patients, whereas transcriptome data were available for only around 48 loci from more than nine patients. Neoantigen binding to each patient's HLA alleles was predicted with netMHCpan-3.0 for mutant peptides of 8 to 11 amino acids.

What the research found in general, with its limitations: A statistically significant but moderate positive correlation (R roughly 0.3) was observed between local T-cell repertoire clonality and local tumor mutational burden. Within a patient, identical dominant CDR3B clonotypes were found to recur across loci, yet unique high-frequency clones were also harbored in different tumor locations. Individual patients mostly had different high-frequency TCR beta clonotypes.

A multiplex PCR system amplified the TCR beta CDR3 region, with a first 10-cycle round using 32 V-gene forward and 13 J-gene reverse primers. A QIAGEN Multiplex PCR Kit was used for first-round PCR, and the primer sequences were filed in Chinese patent CN105087789A. Illumina universal primers were added in a second PCR round performed with the Phusion High-Fidelity PCR Kit. The TCR libraries underwent paired-end sequencing with a read length of 151 bp on the Illumina HiSeq X Ten platform. Per the source publication's procedure: Reads without multiplex PCR primers were removed using Cutadapt, read pairs were merged using PEAR, and CDR3 regions were called using MiXCR with default settings. Repertoire diversity used Shannon entropy, and clonality was computed as one minus Shannon entropy divided by ln of productive unique sequence count. A clonotype counted as a dominant or high-frequency T-cell clone when its frequency was 0.5% or higher. The public reads were run again by TCRdb, first through fastp at Q25 and then through MiXCR, and only productive beta chains were kept. CDR3 protein sequences are deduplicated, and each keeps its most common genes and DNA. TCRdb's processing, not the study's, gives the V and J calls here. Present in this sample are thousands of distinct CDR3 sequences, roughly 22% of which were seen just once. The top ten clonotypes cover 8% to 9% of the sample.

Genomic DNA extracted from bulk tumor tissue served as TCR template, with 600 ng gDNA amplified per sample. During surgery, multiple biopsies were taken from each primary tumor and placed as far apart as possible within the tumor mass. The study cohort was described as untreated and was composed of newly diagnosed NSCLC cases undergoing curative surgery. Donors were some 15 newly diagnosed non-small cell lung cancer patients undergoing surgery with curative intent. A couple of independent pathologists reviewed the resected tumor masses. Only DNA and RNA samples of high quality went on to sequencing. For CDR1 and CDR2, the germline V gene lists SGHTA and FQGNSA. Measured from the cysteine to the phenylalanine, the CDR3 is 15 residues long. This entry keeps only the CDR3 DNA: 45 bases, framed from base 1.

In this chain, TRBV7-2 is recombined with TRBJ2-3, and TRBD1 aligns with 9 junction nucleotides. The sample comprised lung tumor tissue. This clonotype was obtained from a man aged 70 or older with non-small cell lung cancer. The CDR3 loop reads CASSLGGQGTDTQYF. The nucleotide sequence is TGTGCCAGCAGCTTAGGGGGACAGGGCACCGATACGCAGTATTTT. The reference TRBV7-2 and TRBJ2-3 proteins fill in what lies around the CDR3, so the full variable domain reads GAGVSQSPSNKVTEKGKDVELRCDPISGHTALYWYRQSLGQGLEFLIYFQGNSAPDKSGLPSDRFSAERTGGSVSTLTIQRTQQEDSAVYLCASSLGGQGTDTQYFGPGTRLTVL.